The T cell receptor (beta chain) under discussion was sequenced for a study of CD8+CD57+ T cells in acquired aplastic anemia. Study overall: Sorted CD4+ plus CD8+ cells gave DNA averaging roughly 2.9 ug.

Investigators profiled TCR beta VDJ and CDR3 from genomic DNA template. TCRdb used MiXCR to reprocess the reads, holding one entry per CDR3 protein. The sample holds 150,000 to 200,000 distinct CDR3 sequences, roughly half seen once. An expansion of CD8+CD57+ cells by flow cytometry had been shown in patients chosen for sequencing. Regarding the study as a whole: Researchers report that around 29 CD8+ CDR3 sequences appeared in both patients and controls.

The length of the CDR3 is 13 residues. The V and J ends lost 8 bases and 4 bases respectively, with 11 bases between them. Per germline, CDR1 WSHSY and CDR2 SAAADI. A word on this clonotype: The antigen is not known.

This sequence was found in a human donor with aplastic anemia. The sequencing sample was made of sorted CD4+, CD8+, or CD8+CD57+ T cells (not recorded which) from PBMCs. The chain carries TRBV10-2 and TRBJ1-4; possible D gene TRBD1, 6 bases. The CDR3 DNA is TGCGCCAGCCAGACAGGAGATAATGAAAAACTGTTTTTT. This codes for CASQTGDNEKLFF.